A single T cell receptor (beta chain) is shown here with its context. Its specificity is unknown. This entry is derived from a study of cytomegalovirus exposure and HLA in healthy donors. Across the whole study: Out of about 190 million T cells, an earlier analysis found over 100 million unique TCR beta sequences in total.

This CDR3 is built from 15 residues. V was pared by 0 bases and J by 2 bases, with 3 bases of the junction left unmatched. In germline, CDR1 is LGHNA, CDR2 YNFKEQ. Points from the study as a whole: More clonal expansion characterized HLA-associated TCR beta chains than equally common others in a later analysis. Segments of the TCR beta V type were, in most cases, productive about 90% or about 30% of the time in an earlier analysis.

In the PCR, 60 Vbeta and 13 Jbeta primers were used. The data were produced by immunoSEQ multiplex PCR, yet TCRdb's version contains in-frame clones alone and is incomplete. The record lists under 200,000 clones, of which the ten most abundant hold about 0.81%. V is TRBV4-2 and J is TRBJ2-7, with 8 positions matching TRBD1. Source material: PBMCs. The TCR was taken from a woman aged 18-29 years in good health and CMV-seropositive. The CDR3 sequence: CASSQDWTGTYEQYF. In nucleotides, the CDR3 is TGTGCCAGCAGCCAAGATTGGACAGGGACCTACGAGCAGTACTTC.